This T cell receptor (beta chain) emerged from a study of spatial heterogeneity in lung cancer. TCRdb called the 5' RACE reads again in MiXCR, with one record for every CDR3 protein. The sample contains tens of thousands of distinct CDR3 sequences, around 7.8% of which appear only once. V was pared by 1 base and J by 1 base, with 4 bases of the junction left unmatched. This CDR3 has 15 amino acids. The time point was: sample taken at primary tumor resection. This clonotype was seen a handful of times. Sequencing used PBMCs, obtained at surgery. The TCR comes from a male donor with early-stage non-small cell lung cancer. This chain connects TRBV12-3 or TRBV12-4 to TRBJ2-7; 7 bases match TRBD2. The CDR3 nucleotides are TGTGCCAGCAGTTTAGAGCGGCGGGAGTCCTACGAGCAGTACTTC. Protein: CASSLERRESYEQYF.